A selection of T cell receptor beta chains follows, all from one sample in a study of T cell responses to AZD1222 COVID-19 vaccine. Sequenced by immunoSEQ multiplex PCR; TCRdb stores in-frame clones only, minus some. The table has approximately 150,000 clones, around 85% seen once. The material was peripheral blood, obtained 28 days after the second AZD1222 dose. The receptors were gathered from an adult who received the AZD1222 COVID-19 vaccine. Both conserved end residues are part of each CDR3. The D gene is left open where the match is weak. Only some rows state a clone size, as once, few, many or a class for expanded clones.

CDR3: CASSRTSGGLTDTQYF
DNA: TGTGCCAGCAGCCGGACTAGCGGGGGCCTCACAGATACGCAGTATTTT
J: TRBJ2-3
size: NA
D: TRBD2
V: TRBV14

CDR3: CASSLGNTIYF
DNA: TGTGCCAGCAGCCTTGGAAACACCATATATTTT
J: TRBJ1-3
size: NA
D: NA
V: TRBV4-2

CDR3: CASSRGQGGSNQPQHF
DNA: TGTGCCAGCAGCAGGGGACAGGGGGGATCAAATCAGCCCCAGCATTTT
J: TRBJ1-5
size: few
D: TRBD1
V: TRBV4-2

CDR3: CASSDRVTYEQYF
DNA: TGCGCCAGCAGTGACAGGGTTACCTACGAGCAGTACTTC
J: TRBJ2-7
size: NA
D: NA
V: TRBV10-1

CDR3: CASSTSGGLWNEQFF
DNA: TGTGCCAGTAGTACTAGCGGGGGACTTTGGAATGAGCAGTTCTTC
J: TRBJ2-1
size: NA
D: TRBD2
V: TRBV19

CDR3: CASSHSKDYGYTF
DNA: TGCGCCAGCAGCCACAGCAAAGACTATGGCTACACCTTC
J: TRBJ1-2
size: NA
D: NA
V: TRBV4-1

CDR3: CASSLVPDRPNTEAFF
DNA: TGTGCCAGCAGCTTAGTTCCGGACAGGCCGAACACTGAAGCTTTCTTT
J: TRBJ1-1
size: NA
D: TRBD1
V: TRBV5-4

CDR3: CASSQGSASGGYYEQYF
DNA: TGCGCCAGCAGCCAAGGGTCTGCTAGCGGGGGATACTACGAGCAGTACTTC
J: TRBJ2-7
size: NA
D: TRBD2
V: TRBV4-1

CDR3: CASSPRDGYGYTF
DNA: TGTGCCAGCTCACCGCGGGACGGCTATGGCTACACCTTC
J: TRBJ1-2
size: NA
D: NA
V: TRBV18

CDR3: CASSTEGAANKQLYYSLSNQPQHF
DNA: TGTGCCAGTAGTACAGAGGGAGCCGCGAACAAACAGCTATATTATAGCCTCAGCAATCAGCCCCAGCATTTT
J: TRBJ1-5
size: NA
D: NA
V: TRBV19

CDR3: CASSPGAESSGVSYEQYF
DNA: TGTGCCAGCAGTCCGGGTGCGGAGTCTAGCGGGGTCTCCTACGAGCAGTACTTC
J: TRBJ2-7
size: once
D: TRBD2
V: TRBV6-6

CDR3: CASSPTGFPHGYTF
DNA: TGTGCCAGCAGCCCAACAGGGTTCCCCCATGGCTACACCTTC
J: TRBJ1-2
size: NA
D: NA
V: TRBV5-4

CDR3: CASSGTVSGFQF
DNA: TGCGCCAGCAGCGGGACAGTGTCCGGATTCCAGTTC
J: TRBJ1-2
size: NA
D: TRBD1
V: TRBV5-1

CDR3: CASSDSYHNEQFF
DNA: TGTGCCAGCAGCGACAGTTACCACAATGAGCAGTTCTTC
J: TRBJ2-1
size: NA
D: NA
V: TRBV6-2/TRBV6-3

CDR3: CASSLNPPSSGNTIYF
DNA: TGTGCCAGCAGCTTAAACCCCCCCAGCTCTGGAAACACCATATATTTT
J: TRBJ1-3
size: NA
D: NA
V: TRBV7-8

CDR3: CASSQSRGSTDTQYF
DNA: TGCGCCAGCAGTCAATCTCGGGGCAGCACAGATACGCAGTATTTT
J: TRBJ2-3
size: NA
D: NA
V: TRBV23-1

CDR3: CASSLRVDYGYTF
DNA: TGTGCCAGCAGTTTAAGGGTTGACTATGGCTACACCTTC
J: TRBJ1-2
size: once
D: NA
V: TRBV12-3/TRBV12-4

CDR3: CASRSGGGNTIYF
DNA: TGTGCCAGCCGCTCAGGGGGTGGAAACACCATATATTTT
J: TRBJ1-3
size: NA
D: TRBD1
V: TRBV2